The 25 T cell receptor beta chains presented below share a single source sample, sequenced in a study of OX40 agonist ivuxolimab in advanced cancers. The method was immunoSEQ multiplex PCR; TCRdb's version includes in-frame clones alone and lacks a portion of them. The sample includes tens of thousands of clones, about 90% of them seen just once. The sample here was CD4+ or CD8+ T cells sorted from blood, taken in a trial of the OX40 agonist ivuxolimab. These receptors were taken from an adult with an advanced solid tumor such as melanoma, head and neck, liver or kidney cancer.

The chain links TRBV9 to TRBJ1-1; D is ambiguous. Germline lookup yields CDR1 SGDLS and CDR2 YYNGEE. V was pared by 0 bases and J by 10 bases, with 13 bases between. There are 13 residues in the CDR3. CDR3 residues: CASSVDGVRGAFF. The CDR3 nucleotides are TGTGCCAGCAGCGTAGACGGGGTTCGGGGAGCTTTCTTT.

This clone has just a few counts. The CDR3 sequence: CASTRQESYEQYF. The CDR3 DNA follows: TGTGCCAGCACCCGACAGGAGTCCTACGAGCAGTACTTC. V and J are TRBV7-9 and TRBJ2-7; weak D call: TRBD1 (6 bases). There are 13 residues in the CDR3. Trimming took off 7 bases at V and 1 base at J, with 11 bases between the two ends. Germline-derived CDR1 and CDR2 are SEHNR and FQNEAQ (reference sequence).

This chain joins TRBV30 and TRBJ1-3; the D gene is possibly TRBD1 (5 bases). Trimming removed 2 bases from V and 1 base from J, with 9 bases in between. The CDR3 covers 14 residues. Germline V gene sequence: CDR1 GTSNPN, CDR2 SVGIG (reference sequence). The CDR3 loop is CAWSPGFSGNTIYF. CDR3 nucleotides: TGTGCCTGGAGTCCAGGGTTTTCTGGAAACACCATATATTTT.

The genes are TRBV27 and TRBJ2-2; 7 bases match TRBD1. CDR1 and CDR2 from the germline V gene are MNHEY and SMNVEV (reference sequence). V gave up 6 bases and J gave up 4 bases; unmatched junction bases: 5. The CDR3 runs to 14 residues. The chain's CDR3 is CASRLAGGTGELFF. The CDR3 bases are TGTGCCAGCAGATTAGCAGGGGGCACCGGGGAGCTGTTTTTT.

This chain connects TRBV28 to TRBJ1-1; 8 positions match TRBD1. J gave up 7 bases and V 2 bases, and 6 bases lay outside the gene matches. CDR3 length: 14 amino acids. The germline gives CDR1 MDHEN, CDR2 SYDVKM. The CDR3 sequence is CASSLTGGLSEAFF. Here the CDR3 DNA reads TGTGCCAGCAGTTTAACAGGGGGATTGAGTGAAGCTTTCTTT.

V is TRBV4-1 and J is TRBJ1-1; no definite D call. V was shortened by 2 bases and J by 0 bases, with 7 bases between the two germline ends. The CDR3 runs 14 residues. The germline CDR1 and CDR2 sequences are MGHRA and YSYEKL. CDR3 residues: CASSQSRLNTEAFF. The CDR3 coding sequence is TGCGCCAGCAGCCAATCCCGATTGAACACTGAAGCTTTCTTT.

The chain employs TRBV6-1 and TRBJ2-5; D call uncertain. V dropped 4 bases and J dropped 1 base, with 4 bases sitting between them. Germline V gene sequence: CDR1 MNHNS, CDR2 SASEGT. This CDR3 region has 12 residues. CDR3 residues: CASSALQETQYF. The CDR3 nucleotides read TGTGCCAGCAGTGCCCTCCAAGAGACCCAGTACTTC.

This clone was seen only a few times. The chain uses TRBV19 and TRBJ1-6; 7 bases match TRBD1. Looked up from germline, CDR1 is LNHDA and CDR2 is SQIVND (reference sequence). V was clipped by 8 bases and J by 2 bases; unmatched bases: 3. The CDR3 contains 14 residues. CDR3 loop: CASPQGTYNSPLHF. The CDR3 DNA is TGTGCCAGTCCACAGGGGACCTATAATTCACCCCTCCACTTT.

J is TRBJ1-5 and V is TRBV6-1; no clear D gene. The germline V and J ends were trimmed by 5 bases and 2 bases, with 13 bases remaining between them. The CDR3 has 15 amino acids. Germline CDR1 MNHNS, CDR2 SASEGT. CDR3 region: CASSFRTGGNQPQHF. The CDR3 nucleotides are TGTGCCAGCAGTTTCCGGACGGGAGGCAATCAGCCCCAGCATTTT.

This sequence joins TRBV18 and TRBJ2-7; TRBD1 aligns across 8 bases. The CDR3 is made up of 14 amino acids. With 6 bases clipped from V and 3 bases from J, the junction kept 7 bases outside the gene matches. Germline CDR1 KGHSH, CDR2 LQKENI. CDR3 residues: CASSPRTGNYEQYF. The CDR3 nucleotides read TGTGCCAGCTCTCCCCGGACAGGGAACTACGAGCAGTACTTC.

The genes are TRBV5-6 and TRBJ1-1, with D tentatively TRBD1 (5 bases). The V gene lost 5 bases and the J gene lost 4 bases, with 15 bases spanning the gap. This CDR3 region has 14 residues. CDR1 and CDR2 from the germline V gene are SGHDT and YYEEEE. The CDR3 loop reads CASRLFGASTEAFF. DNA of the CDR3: TGTGCCAGCAGACTTTTTGGGGCGAGCACTGAAGCTTTCTTT.

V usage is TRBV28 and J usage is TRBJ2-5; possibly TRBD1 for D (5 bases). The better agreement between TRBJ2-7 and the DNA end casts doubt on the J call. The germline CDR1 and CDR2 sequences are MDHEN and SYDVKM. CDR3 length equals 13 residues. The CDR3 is CASSQGRLYEQYF. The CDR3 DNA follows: TGTGCCAGCAGCCAGGGCCGCCTCTACGAGCAGTACTTC.

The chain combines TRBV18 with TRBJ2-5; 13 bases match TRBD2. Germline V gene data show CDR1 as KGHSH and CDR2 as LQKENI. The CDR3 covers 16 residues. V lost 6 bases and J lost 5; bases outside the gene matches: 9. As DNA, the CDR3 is TGTGCCAGCTCCCCGACTAGCGGGAGGAGTGTGGAGACCCAGTACTTC. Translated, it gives CASSPTSGRSVETQYF.

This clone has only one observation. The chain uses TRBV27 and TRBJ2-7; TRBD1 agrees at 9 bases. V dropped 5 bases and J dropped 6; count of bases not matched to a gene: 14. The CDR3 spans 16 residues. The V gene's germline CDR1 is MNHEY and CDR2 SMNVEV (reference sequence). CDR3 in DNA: TGTGCCAGCAGTGCCGTTCTAGGGACAGGGTCAGCCGAGCAGTACTTC. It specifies CASSAVLGTGSAEQYF.

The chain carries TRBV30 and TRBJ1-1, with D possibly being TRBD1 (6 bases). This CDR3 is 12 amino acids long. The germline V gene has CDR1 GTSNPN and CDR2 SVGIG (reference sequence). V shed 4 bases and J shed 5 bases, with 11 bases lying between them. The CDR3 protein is CAWIQGLTEAFF. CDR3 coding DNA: TGTGCCTGGATCCAGGGGTTGACTGAAGCTTTCTTT.

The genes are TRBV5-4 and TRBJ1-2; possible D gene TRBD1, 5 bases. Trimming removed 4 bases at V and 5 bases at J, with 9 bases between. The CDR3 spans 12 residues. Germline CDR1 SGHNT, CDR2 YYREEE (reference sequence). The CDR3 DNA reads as TGTGCCAGCAGCCCGGGACCATATGGCTACACCTTC. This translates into CASSPGPYGYTF.

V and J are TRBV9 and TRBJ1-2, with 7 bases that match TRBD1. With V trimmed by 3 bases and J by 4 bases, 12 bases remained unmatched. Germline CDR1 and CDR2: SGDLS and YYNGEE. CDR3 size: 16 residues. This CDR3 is CASSAVGTANGYGYTF. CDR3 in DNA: TGTGCCAGCAGCGCCGTCGGGACAGCTAATGGCTATGGCTACACCTTC.

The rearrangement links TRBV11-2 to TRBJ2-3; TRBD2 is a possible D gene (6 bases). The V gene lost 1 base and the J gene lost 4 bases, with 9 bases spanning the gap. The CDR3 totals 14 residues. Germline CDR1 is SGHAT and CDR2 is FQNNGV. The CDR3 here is CASSLGRGADTQYF. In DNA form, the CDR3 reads TGTGCCAGCAGCTTAGGGCGGGGTGCAGATACGCAGTATTTT.

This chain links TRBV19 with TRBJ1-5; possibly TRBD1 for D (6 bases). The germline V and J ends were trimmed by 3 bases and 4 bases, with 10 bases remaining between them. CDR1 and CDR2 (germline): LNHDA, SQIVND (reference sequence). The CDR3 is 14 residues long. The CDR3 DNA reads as TGTGCCAGTAGTATTCGGACAGTTAATCAGCCCCAGCATTTT. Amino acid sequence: CASSIRTVNQPQHF. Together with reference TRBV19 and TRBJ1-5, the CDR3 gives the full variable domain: DGGITQSPKYLFRKEGQNVTLSCEQNLNHDAMYWYRQDPGQGLRLIYYSQIVNDFQKGDIAEGYSVSREKKESFPLTVTSAQKNPTAFYLCASSIRTVNQPQHFGDGTRLSIL.

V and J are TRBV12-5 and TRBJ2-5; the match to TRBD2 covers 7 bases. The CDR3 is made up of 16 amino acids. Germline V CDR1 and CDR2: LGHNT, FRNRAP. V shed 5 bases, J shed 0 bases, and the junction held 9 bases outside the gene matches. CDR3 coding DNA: TGTGCTAGTGGTGCGCCGGAAGCGGGGAACCAAGAGACCCAGTACTTC. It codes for CASGAPEAGNQETQYF.

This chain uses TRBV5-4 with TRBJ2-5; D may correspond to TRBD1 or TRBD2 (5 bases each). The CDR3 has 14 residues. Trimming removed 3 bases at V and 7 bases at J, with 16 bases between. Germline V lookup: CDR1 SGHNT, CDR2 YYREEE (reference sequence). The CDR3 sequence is CASSSPGLPGTQYF. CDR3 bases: TGTGCCAGCAGCTCCCCGGGGCTCCCGGGGACCCAGTACTTC.

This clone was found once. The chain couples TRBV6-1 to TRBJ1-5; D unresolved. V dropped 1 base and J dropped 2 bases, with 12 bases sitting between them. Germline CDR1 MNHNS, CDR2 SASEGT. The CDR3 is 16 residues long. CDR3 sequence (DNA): TGTGCCAGCAGTGAAGGGCCAAGGATTGGCAATCAGCCCCAGCATTTT. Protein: CASSEGPRIGNQPQHF.

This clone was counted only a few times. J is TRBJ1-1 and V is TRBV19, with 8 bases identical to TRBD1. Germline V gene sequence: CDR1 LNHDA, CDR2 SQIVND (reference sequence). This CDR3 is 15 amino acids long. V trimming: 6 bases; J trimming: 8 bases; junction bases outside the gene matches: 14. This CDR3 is CASSQRGQGVSEAFF. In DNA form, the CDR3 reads TGTGCCAGTAGCCAACGCGGACAGGGAGTATCCGAAGCTTTCTTT.

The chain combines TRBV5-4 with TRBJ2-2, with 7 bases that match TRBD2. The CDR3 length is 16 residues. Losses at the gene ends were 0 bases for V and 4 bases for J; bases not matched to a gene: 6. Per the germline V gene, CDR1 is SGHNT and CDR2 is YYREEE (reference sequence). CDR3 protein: CASSLVRESGTGELFF. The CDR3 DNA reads TGTGCCAGCAGCTTGGTGCGGGAGAGCGGCACCGGGGAGCTGTTTTTT.

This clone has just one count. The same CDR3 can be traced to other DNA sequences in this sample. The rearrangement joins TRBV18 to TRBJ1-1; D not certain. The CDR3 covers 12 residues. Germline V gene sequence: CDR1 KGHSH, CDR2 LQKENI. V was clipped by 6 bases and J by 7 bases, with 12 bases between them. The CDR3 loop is CASSPTDGEAFF. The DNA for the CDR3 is TGTGCCAGCTCCCCTACTGACGGTGAAGCTTTCTTT.